The 19 T cell receptor beta chains in this list originate from one sample, sequenced in a study of siplizumab effects on memory and regulatory T cells. Profiling relied on immunoSEQ multiplex PCR, and the TCRdb table lists in-frame clones only, not all of them. This table holds approximately 110,000 clones, 92% found once. The specimen was Tregs sorted from blood. Receptors were obtained from a human donor in good health.

The CDR3 is CSVGLAGGYNEQFF. The CDR3 DNA sequence: TGCAGCGTCGGACTAGCGGGGGGATACAATGAGCAGTTCTTC. The chain employs TRBV29-1 and TRBJ2-1, with 14 nucleotides matching TRBD2. This CDR3 is built from 14 residues. CDR1 is SQVTM, CDR2 ANQGSEA, per germline. V lost 6 bases, J lost 4 bases, and 2 bases stayed unmatched.

J is TRBJ2-5 and V is TRBV29-1, with 8 bases identical to TRBD2. V was pared by 6 bases and J by 5 bases, with 11 bases of the junction left unmatched. This CDR3 spans 14 amino acids. In germline, CDR1 is SQVTM, CDR2 ANQGSEA. This CDR3 is CSVGLGALGETQYF. The CDR3 DNA reads as TGCAGCGTGGGACTAGGGGCCCTTGGGGAGACCCAGTACTTC.

This chain connects TRBV5-1 to TRBJ2-5; a possible D gene is TRBD2 (6 bases). Germline V gives CDR1 SGHRS, CDR2 YFSETQ. This CDR3 comprises 14 residues. Trimming pared 6 bases from V and 4 bases from J, leaving 16 bases between. In nucleotides, the CDR3 is TGCGCCAGCAACTCCGGGGGAAGTGGAGAGACCCAGTACTTC. This encodes CASNSGGSGETQYF. Complete variable domain (other parts from reference TRBV5-1 and TRBJ2-5): KAGVTQTPRYLIKTRGQQVTLSCSPISGHRSVSWYQQTPGQGLQFLFEYFSETQRNKGNFPGRFSGRQFSNSRSEMNVSTLELGDSALYLCASNSGGSGETQYFGPGTRLLVL.

The J gene is TRBJ1-1, the V gene TRBV6-1; 7 positions match TRBD1. Germline V gives CDR1 MNHNS, CDR2 SASEGT. J gave up 3 bases and V 2 bases, and 12 bases lay outside the gene matches. The CDR3 sequence is 17 residues long. In DNA, the CDR3 is TGTGCCAGCAGTGAACCATTGATGACAGGGAAGGACACTGAAGCTTTCTTT. Protein product: CASSEPLMTGKDTEAFF.

The chain couples TRBV11-2 to TRBJ1-3; D ambiguous. The CDR3 consists of 16 residues. Germline values: CDR1 SGHAT, CDR2 FQNNGV. V was shortened by 0 bases and J by 3 bases, with 12 bases between the two germline ends. This chain's CDR3 is CASSLDWVAFGNTIYF. CDR3 bases: TGTGCCAGCAGCTTAGATTGGGTAGCGTTTGGAAACACCATATATTTT. Based on the CDR3 plus reference TRBV11-2 and TRBJ1-3, the full variable domain is EAGVAQSPRYKIIEKRQSVAFWCNPISGHATLYWYQQILGQGPKLLIQFQNNGVVDDSQLPKDRFSAERLKGVDSTLKIQPAKLEDSAVYLCASSLDWVAFGNTIYFGEGSWLTVV.

The rearrangement uses TRBV6-1 and TRBJ2-2, with a tentative D call TRBD1 (6 bases). Looked up from germline, CDR1 is MNHNS and CDR2 is SASEGT. Trimming pared 4 bases from V and 6 bases from J, leaving 15 bases between. The CDR3 covers 15 residues. The CDR3 reads CASSGQGMDSGELFF. CDR3 bases: TGTGCCAGCAGTGGTCAGGGGATGGATTCCGGGGAGCTGTTTTTT.

V gene TRBV30 combines with J gene TRBJ2-2; D is unclear. Germline V gene data show CDR1 as GTSNPN and CDR2 as SVGIG (reference sequence). The CDR3 has 11 amino acids. V dropped 7 bases and J dropped 4 bases, with 7 bases sitting between them. In DNA form, the CDR3 reads TGTGCCTCGGGTGGCACCGGGGAGCTGTTTTTT. Translation gives CASGGTGELFF.

This clone has more than one count but fewer than ten. V usage is TRBV4-1 and J usage is TRBJ2-3; 9 bases are a match to TRBD1. This CDR3 region has 14 residues. Trimming at V came to 6 bases and at J to 5 bases, leaving 6 bases not matched to a gene. The germline V gene has CDR1 MGHRA and CDR2 YSYEKL. CDR3 in amino acids: CASRNRGLGDTQYF. The CDR3, as DNA: TGCGCCAGCAGGAACAGGGGGCTGGGAGATACGCAGTATTTT.

This sequence joins TRBV5-5 and TRBJ1-2, with a weak D call TRBD1 (5 bases). The CDR3 loop spans 13 amino acids. From germline, CDR1 is SGHKS and CDR2 YYEKEE (reference sequence). Trimming left V 0 bases short and J 4 bases short, with 7 bases between. CDR3 sequence: CASSLGQLYGYTF. CDR3 nucleotides: TGTGCCAGCAGCTTGGGACAGCTCTATGGCTACACCTTC.

The J gene is TRBJ1-1, the V gene TRBV28; no definite D call. This CDR3 spans 15 amino acids. V was cut by 4 bases and J by 1 base, with 13 bases left in between. CDR1 is MDHEN and CDR2 is SYDVKM in the germline V gene. CDR3 sequence: CASSSLLIGNTEAFF. CDR3 nucleotides: TGTGCCAGCAGTTCCCTTCTAATCGGGAACACTGAAGCTTTCTTT.

This chain connects TRBV5-4 to TRBJ1-6; D remains ambiguous. This CDR3 has 14 amino acids. V gave up 4 bases and J gave up 5 bases, with 10 bases separating them. CDR1 and CDR2 from the germline V gene are SGHNT and YYREEE (reference sequence). CDR3 nucleotide sequence: TGTGCCAGCAGCGGAGGAACCGATAATTCACCCCTCCACTTT. It yields the protein CASSGGTDNSPLHF.

The chain links TRBV5-1 to TRBJ2-3; D is undetermined. The CDR3 has 14 amino acids. CDR1 SGHRS and CDR2 YFSETQ come from the germline V gene. Trimming stripped 4 bases from V and 6 bases from J, with 15 bases between. This chain's CDR3 is CASSLSTLEDTQYF. As DNA, the CDR3 is TGCGCCAGCAGCCTGTCGACATTGGAGGATACGCAGTATTTT. Full variable domain (remainder filled in from reference TRBV5-1 and TRBJ2-3): KAGVTQTPRYLIKTRGQQVTLSCSPISGHRSVSWYQQTPGQGLQFLFEYFSETQRNKGNFPGRFSGRQFSNSRSEMNVSTLELGDSALYLCASSLSTLEDTQYFGPGTRLTVL.

This clone was observed once. The V gene is TRBV5-4, the J gene TRBJ2-4; D might be TRBD2 (6 bases). This CDR3 has 14 amino acids. Trimming pared 3 bases from V and 6 bases from J, leaving 13 bases between. Germline CDR1 is SGHNT and CDR2 is YYREEE (reference sequence). CDR3 DNA sequence: TGTGCCAGCAGCTCCCCTGGTAGCGGAAACATTCAGTACTTC. It codes for CASSSPGSGNIQYF.

The V gene is TRBV19, the J gene TRBJ2-1; no firm D call. CDR3 length: 15 residues. Trimming took off 3 bases at V and 0 bases at J, with 9 bases between the two ends. Germline V gene data show CDR1 as LNHDA and CDR2 as SQIVND (reference sequence). The CDR3 loop reads CASSIYYGSYNEQFF. Here the CDR3 DNA reads TGTGCCAGTAGTATCTATTATGGCTCCTACAATGAGCAGTTCTTC.

This chain links TRBV27 with TRBJ2-5, with D possibly being TRBD1 (5 bases). This CDR3 contains 14 residues. V gave up 6 bases and J gave up 1 base, with 12 bases separating them. Germline lookup yields CDR1 MNHEY and CDR2 SMNVEV (reference sequence). CDR3 loop: CASSLYRTQETQYF. CDR3 sequence (DNA): TGTGCCAGCAGCCTTTACAGGACCCAAGAGACCCAGTACTTC.

The J gene is TRBJ1-2, the V gene TRBV5-1, with a possible D match to TRBD1 (5 bases). The germline V gene encodes CDR1 SGHRS and CDR2 YFSETQ. CDR3 length: 15 residues. Trimming took off 4 bases at V and 5 bases at J, with 18 bases between the two ends. The DNA for the CDR3 is TGCGCCAGCAGCGCTGTTAACCGGGGCTCGTATGGCTACACCTTC. This gives the protein CASSAVNRGSYGYTF.

The chain combines TRBV18 with TRBJ2-5, with 7 bases aligning to TRBD2. With V trimmed by 3 bases and J by 2 bases, 3 bases remained unmatched. This CDR3 comprises 14 residues. CDR1 and CDR2 from the germline V gene are KGHSH and LQKENI. The CDR3 region is CASSPLAAQETQYF. The CDR3, as DNA: TGTGCCAGCTCACCCCTAGCGGCACAAGAGACCCAGTACTTC. The whole variable domain, remainder taken from reference TRBV18 and TRBJ2-5, is NAGVMQNPRHLVRRRGQEARLRCSPMKGHSHVYWYRQLPEEGLKFMVYLQKENIIDESGMPKERFSAEFPKEGPSILRIQQVVRGDSAAYFCASSPLAAQETQYFGPGTRLLVL.

The chain carries TRBV7-9 and TRBJ2-1, with 14 positions matching TRBD2. Germline V gene lookup returns CDR1 SEHNR and CDR2 FQNEAQ (reference sequence). The junction had 8 bases not matched to a gene; V was cut back by 5 bases and J by 8 bases. The CDR3 runs 16 residues. The CDR3 is CASSLGLAGGTDEQFF. The CDR3, as DNA: TGTGCCAGCAGCCTTGGACTAGCGGGAGGAACGGATGAGCAGTTCTTC.

The chain links TRBV4-1 to TRBJ2-7; TRBD2 aligns across 7 bases. The CDR3 has 15 residues. Trimming at V came to 4 bases and at J to 1 base, leaving 7 bases not matched to a gene. CDR1 and CDR2 (germline): MGHRA, YSYEKL. The CDR3 protein is CASSRGGADSYEQYF. The CDR3 bases are TGCGCCAGCAGCCGCGGGGGAGCGGATTCCTACGAGCAGTACTTC.